Presented here are 6 T cell receptor beta chains from one specimen sequenced in a study of human T cells and chemical hapten exposure. Sample time point: pre-sensitization, week 0. Treatment here: therapeutic diphenylcyclopropenone sensitization with weekly scalp DPC. Each CDR3 protein gets one entry after TCRdb re-called the RACE reads with MiXCR. The sample holds around 330,000 distinct CDR3 sequences; around 5.5% are singletons and the top ten take around 8%. Here the sequenced sample was whole blood, taken in connection with sensitization to the hapten diphenylcyclopropenone (DPC). The receptors originated from a woman in her late teens or twenties with alopecia areata. Some clones in this sample may be carry-over from other donors' samples.

This clonotype was seen at least ten times. The chain carries TRBV7-3 and TRBJ1-1, with D maybe TRBD1 (6 bases). The CDR3 contains 17 residues. V was clipped by 0 bases and J by 4 bases, with 18 bases between them. Germline assignment: CDR1 SGHTA and CDR2 FQGTGA. CDR3 protein: CASSLTLTGRMVTEAFF. CDR3 DNA sequence: TGTGCCAGCAGCTTAACGTTAACAGGGAGGATGGTCACTGAAGCTTTCTTT.

This clonotype came up many times. At one boundary the junction diverges from the germline segment, which might be a read error. The rearrangement links TRBV28 to TRBJ2-7; maybe TRBD2 (5 bases). In germline, CDR1 is MDHEN, CDR2 SYDVKM. The CDR3 extends over 13 amino acids. CDR3: CASGLASSYEQYF. In DNA form, the CDR3 reads TGTGCCAGCGGTTTAGCGAGCTCCTACGAGCAGTACTTC.

This clonotype was counted between two and nine times. The gene calls are TRBV7-9 and TRBJ2-2; D possibly matches TRBD1 or TRBD2 (6 bases each). Germline V gene sequence: CDR1 SEHNR, CDR2 FQNEAQ (reference sequence). V lost 8 bases to trimming and J lost 1 base, with 17 bases between them. The CDR3 is 16 residues long. CDR3 sequence: CASSGRGHLNTGELFF. CDR3 nucleotides: TGTGCCAGCTCGGGGCGGGGACATTTGAACACCGGGGAGCTGTTTTTT.

This clonotype has more than one count but fewer than ten. V usage is TRBV11-2 and J usage is TRBJ1-6, with D perhaps matching TRBD1 (5 bases). Germline V gene sequence: CDR1 SGHAT, CDR2 FQNNGV. The ends were cut back, 0 bases at V and 10 bases at J, with 16 bases in the middle. The CDR3 contains 16 residues. This chain's CDR3 is CASSLDASGRDSPLHF. CDR3 coding DNA: TGTGCCAGCAGCTTAGACGCGAGTGGCAGGGACTCACCCCTCCACTTT. The whole variable domain, remainder taken from reference TRBV11-2 and TRBJ1-6, is EAGVAQSPRYKIIEKRQSVAFWCNPISGHATLYWYQQILGQGPKLLIQFQNNGVVDDSQLPKDRFSAERLKGVDSTLKIQPAKLEDSAVYLCASSLDASGRDSPLHFGNGTRLTVT.

This clonotype was seen only a few times. The V and J genes are TRBV6-2 or TRBV6-3 and TRBJ2-3; the match to TRBD2 covers 7 bases. The CDR3 contains 18 residues. V lost 4 bases, J lost 0 bases, and 13 bases stayed unmatched. Germline V lookup: CDR1 MNHEY, CDR2 SVGEGT. CDR3 region: CASSSLAWGGRSTDTQYF. The CDR3 coding sequence is TGTGCCAGCAGTTCCCTAGCGTGGGGGGGACGAAGCACAGATACGCAGTATTTT.

The chain has TRBV6-2 or TRBV6-3 and TRBJ2-7, with D possibly being TRBD2 (6 bases). This CDR3 comprises 13 residues. V lost 6 bases and J lost 2, with 11 bases in between. Germline V lookup: CDR1 MNHEY, CDR2 SVGEGT. CDR3 protein: CASRRDSTYEQYF. The DNA of the CDR3 is TGTGCCAGCAGGCGGGACTCCACCTACGAGCAGTACTTC.